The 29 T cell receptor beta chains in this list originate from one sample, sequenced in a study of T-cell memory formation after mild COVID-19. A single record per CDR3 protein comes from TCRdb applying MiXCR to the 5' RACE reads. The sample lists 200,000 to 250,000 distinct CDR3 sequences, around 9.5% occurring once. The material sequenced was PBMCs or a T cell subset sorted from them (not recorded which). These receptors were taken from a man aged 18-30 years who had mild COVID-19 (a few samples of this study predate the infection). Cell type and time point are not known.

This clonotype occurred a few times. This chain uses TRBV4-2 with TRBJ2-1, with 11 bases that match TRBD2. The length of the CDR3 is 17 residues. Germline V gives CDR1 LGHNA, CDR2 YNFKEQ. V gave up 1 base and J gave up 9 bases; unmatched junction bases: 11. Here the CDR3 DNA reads TGTGCCAGCAGCCAAGGTCGGGGACTAGCGGCCGGGGGTGAGCAGTTCTTC. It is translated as CASSQGRGLAAGGEQFF.

The chain's CDR3 is CASSPLRGNYGYTF. The CDR3 coding sequence is TGTGCCAGCAGCCCCCTGCGCGGGAACTATGGCTACACCTTC. The chain joins TRBV11-2 to TRBJ1-2; D unclear. The V gene's germline CDR1 is SGHAT and CDR2 FQNNGV. V was pared by 5 bases and J by 2 bases, with 12 bases between. The CDR3 has 14 amino acids.

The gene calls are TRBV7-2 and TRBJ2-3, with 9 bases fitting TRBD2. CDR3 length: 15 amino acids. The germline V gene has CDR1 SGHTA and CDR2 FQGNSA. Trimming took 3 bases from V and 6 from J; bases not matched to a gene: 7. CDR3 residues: CASSFGAGGSDTQYF. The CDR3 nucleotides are TGTGCCAGCAGCTTCGGAGCGGGGGGCAGTGATACGCAGTATTTT.

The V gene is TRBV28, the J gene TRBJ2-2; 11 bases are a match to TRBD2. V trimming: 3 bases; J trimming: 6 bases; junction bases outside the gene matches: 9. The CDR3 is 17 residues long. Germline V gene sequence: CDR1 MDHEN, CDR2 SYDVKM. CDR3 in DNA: TGTGCCAGCAGTTTTCTGCCGGGACTAGCGGTTGCCGGGGAGCTGTTTTTT. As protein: CASSFLPGLAVAGELFF.

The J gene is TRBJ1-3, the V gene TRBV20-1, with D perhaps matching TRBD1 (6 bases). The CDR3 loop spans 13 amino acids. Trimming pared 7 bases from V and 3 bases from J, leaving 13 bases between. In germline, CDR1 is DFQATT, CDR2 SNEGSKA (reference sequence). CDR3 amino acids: CSGKDSLGNTIYF. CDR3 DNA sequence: TGCAGTGGAAAGGACAGTCTTGGAAACACCATATATTTT.

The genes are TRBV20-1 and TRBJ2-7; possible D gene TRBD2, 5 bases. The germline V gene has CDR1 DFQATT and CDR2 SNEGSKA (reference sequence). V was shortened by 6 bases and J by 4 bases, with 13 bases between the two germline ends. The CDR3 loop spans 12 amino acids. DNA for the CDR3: TGCAGTGCCAAGACTACTACGTACGAGCAGTACGTC. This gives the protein CSAKTTTYEQYV.

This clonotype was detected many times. CDR3 in DNA: TGTGCCAGCAGTTATTGGACTGAAGCTTTCTTT. It specifies CASSYWTEAFF. V is TRBV28 and J is TRBJ1-1; D not certain. The CDR3 contains 11 residues. From germline, CDR1 is MDHEN and CDR2 SYDVKM. V was cut by 4 bases and J by 5 bases, with 5 bases left in between. The whole variable domain, filled in from reference TRBV28 and TRBJ1-1, reads DVKVTQSSRYLVKRTGEKVFLECVQDMDHENMFWYRQDPGLGLRLIYFSYDVKMKEKGDIPEGYSVSREKKERFSLILESASTNQTSMYLCASSYWTEAFFGQGTRLTVV.

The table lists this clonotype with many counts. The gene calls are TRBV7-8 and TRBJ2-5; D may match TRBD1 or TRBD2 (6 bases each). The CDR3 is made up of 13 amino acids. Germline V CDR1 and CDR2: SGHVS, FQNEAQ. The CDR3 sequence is CVTRRGLEGAQYF. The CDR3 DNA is TGTGTCACCAGGAGGGGACTCGAGGGGGCCCAGTACTTC. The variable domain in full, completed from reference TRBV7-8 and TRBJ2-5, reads GAGVSQSPRYKVAKRGQDVALRCDPISGHVSLFWYQQALGQGPEFLTYFQNEAQLDKSGLPSDRFFAERPEGSVSTLKIQRTQQEDSAVYLCVTRRGLEGAQYFGPGTRLLVL.

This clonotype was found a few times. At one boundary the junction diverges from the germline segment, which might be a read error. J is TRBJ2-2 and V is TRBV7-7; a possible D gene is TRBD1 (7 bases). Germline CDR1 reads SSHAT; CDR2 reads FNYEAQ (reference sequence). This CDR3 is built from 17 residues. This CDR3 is CASSRRSDREVTGELFF. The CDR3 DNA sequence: TGTGCTAGCAGCCGGCGCTCAGACAGGGAGGTCACCGGGGAGCTGTTTTTT.

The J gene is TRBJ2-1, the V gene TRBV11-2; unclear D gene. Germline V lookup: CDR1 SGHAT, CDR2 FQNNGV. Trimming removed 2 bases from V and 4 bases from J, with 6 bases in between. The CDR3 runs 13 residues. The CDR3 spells CASSLSLYNEQFF. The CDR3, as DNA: TGTGCCAGCAGCTTAAGTTTGTACAATGAGCAGTTCTTC.

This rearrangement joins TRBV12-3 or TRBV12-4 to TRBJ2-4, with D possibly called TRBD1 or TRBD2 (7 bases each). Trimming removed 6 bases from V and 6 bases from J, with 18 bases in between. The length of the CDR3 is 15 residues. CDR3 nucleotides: TGTGCCAGCAGCCCCAGGGGGGGGGACAGAAACATTCAGTACTTC. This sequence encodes CASSPRGGDRNIQYF.

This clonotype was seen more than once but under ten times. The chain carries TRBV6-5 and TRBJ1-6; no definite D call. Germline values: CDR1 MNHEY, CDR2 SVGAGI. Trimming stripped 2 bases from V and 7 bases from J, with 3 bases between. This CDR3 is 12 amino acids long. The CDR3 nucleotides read TGTGCCAGCAGTTACGGGAATTCACCCCTCCACTTT. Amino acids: CASSYGNSPLHF.

The CDR3, as DNA: TGTGCCACCAGTGACCACTACGAGCAGTACTTC. Amino acids: CATSDHYEQYF. The gene calls are TRBV24-1 and TRBJ2-7; no clear D gene. Trimming removed 4 bases from V and 3 bases from J, with 3 bases in between. CDR3 length: 11 residues. Germline CDR1 reads KGHDR; CDR2 reads SFDVKD.

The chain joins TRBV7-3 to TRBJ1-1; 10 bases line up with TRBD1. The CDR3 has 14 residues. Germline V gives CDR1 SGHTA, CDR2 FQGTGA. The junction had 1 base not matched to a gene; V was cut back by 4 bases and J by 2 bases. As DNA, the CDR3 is TGTGCCAGCAGCTCGACAGGGGGCAACACTGAAGCTTTCTTT. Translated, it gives CASSSTGGNTEAFF.

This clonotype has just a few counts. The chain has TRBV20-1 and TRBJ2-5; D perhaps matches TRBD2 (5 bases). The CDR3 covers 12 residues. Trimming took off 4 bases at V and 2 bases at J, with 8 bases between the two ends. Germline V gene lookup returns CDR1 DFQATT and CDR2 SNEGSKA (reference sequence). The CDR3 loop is CSATGIQETQYF. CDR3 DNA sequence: TGCAGTGCTACCGGGATTCAAGAGACCCAGTACTTC.

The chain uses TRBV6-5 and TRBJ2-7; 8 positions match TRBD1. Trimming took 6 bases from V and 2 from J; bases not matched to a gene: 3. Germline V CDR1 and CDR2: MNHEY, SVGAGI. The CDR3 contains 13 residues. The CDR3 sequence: CASRRDRTYEQYV. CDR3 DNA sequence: TGTGCCAGCAGGCGGGACAGGACCTACGAGCAGTACGTC.

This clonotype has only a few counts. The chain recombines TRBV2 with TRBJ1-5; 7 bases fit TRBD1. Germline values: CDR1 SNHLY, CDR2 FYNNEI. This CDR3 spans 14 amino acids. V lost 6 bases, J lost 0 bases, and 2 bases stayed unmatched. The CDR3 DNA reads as TGTGCCAGCAGGGGGGACAGTAGCAATCAGCCCCAGCATTTT. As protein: CASRGDSSNQPQHF.

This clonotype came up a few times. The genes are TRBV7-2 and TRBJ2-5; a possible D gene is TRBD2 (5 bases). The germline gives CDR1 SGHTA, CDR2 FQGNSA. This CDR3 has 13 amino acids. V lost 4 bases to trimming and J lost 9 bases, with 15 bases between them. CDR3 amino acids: CASSYDPKRSQYF. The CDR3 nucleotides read TGTGCCAGCAGCTACGACCCAAAGCGGTCCCAGTACTTC. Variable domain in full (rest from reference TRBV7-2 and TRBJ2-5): GAGVSQSPSNKVTEKGKDVELRCDPISGHTALYWYRQSLGQGLEFLIYFQGNSAPDKSGLPSDRFSAERTGGSVSTLTIQRTQQEDSAVYLCASSYDPKRSQYFGPGTRLLVL.

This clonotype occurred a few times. CDR3 loop: CASSLVLGVARGYTF. The CDR3 nucleotides read TGCGCCAGCAGCTTGGTTTTGGGGGTTGCGCGCGGCTACACCTTC. V and J are TRBV5-1 and TRBJ1-2, with a possible D match to TRBD1 (5 bases). Germline V gene lookup returns CDR1 SGHRS and CDR2 YFSETQ. The V and J ends lost 0 bases and 8 bases respectively, with 17 bases between them. This CDR3 has 15 amino acids.

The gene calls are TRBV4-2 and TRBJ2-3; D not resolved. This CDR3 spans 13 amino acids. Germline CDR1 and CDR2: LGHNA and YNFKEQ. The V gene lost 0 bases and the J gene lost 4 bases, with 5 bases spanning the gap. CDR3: CASSQDLADTQYF. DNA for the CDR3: TGTGCCAGCAGCCAAGATCTTGCAGATACGCAGTATTTT.

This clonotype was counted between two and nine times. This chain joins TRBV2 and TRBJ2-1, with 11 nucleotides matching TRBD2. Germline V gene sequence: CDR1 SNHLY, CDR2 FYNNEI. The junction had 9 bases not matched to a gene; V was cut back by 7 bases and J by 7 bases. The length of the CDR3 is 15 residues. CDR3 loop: CASTPLAGAGNEQFF. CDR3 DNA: TGTGCCAGCACGCCACTAGCGGGGGCCGGGAATGAGCAGTTCTTC.

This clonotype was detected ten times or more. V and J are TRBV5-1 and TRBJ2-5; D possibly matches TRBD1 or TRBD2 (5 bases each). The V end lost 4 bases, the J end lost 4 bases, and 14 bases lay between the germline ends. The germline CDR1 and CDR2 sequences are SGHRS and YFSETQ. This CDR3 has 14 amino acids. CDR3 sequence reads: CASSEPGSRETQYF. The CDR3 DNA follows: TGCGCCAGCAGCGAGCCAGGGAGTCGAGAGACCCAGTACTTC.

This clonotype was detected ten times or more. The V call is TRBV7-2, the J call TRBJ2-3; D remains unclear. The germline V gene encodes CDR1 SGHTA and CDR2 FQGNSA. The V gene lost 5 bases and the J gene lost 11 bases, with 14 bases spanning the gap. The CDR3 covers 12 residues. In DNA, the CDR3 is TGTGCCAGCAGCCTTACTTCGATTGGGCAGTATTTT. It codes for CASSLTSIGQYF.

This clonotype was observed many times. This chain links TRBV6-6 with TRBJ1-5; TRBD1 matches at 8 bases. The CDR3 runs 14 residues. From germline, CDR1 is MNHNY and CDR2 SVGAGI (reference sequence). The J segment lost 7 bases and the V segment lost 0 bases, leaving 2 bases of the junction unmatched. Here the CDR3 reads CASSYSDRAQPQHF. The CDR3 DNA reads TGTGCCAGCAGTTACTCGGACAGGGCCCAGCCCCAGCATTTT.

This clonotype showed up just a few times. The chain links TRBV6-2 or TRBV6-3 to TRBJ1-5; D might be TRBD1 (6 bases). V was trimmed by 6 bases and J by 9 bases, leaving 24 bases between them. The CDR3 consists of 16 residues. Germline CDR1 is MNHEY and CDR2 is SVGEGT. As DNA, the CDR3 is TGTGCCAGCAGCGCCATACAGGGTCGGGTTCGGTGGCCCCAGCATTTT. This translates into CASSAIQGRVRWPQHF.

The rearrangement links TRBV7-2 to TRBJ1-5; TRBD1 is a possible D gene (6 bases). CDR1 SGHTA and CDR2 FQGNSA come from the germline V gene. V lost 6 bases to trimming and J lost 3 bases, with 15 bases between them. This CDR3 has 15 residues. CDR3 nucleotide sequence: TGTGCCAGCAGTCGCGGGGGGCGGGACAATCAGCCCCAGCATTTT. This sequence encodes CASSRGGRDNQPQHF. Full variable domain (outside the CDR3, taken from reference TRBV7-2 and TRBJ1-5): GAGVSQSPSNKVTEKGKDVELRCDPISGHTALYWYRQSLGQGLEFLIYFQGNSAPDKSGLPSDRFSAERTGGSVSTLTIQRTQQEDSAVYLCASSRGGRDNQPQHFGDGTRLSIL.

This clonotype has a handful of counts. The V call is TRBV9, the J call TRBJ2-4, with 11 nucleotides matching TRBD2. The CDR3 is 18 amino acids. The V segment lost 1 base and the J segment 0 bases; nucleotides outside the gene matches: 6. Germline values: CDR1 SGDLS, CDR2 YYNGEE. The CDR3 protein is CASSVTSGGQLAKNIQYF. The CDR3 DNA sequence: TGTGCCAGCAGCGTAACTAGCGGGGGACAACTAGCCAAAAACATTCAGTACTTC.

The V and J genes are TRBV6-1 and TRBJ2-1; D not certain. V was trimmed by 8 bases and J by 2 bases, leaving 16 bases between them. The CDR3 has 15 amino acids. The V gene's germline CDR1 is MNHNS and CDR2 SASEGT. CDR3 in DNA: TGTGCCAGCTCCCCCCCAGCGATGACCTACAATGAGCAGTTCTTC. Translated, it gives CASSPPAMTYNEQFF.

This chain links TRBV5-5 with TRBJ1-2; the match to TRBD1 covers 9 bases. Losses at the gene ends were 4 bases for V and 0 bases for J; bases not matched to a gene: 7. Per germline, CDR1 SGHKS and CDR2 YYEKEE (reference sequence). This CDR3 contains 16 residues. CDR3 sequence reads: CASSPGTGYSNYGYTF. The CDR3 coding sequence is TGTGCCAGCAGCCCCGGGACAGGGTACTCTAACTATGGCTACACCTTC. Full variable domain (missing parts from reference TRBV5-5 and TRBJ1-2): DAGVTQSPTHLIKTRGQQVTLRCSPISGHKSVSWYQQVLGQGPQFIFQYYEKEERGRGNFPDRFSARQFPNYSSELNVNALLLGDSALYLCASSPGTGYSNYGYTFGSGTRLTVV.